The entry that follows covers one T cell receptor (beta chain) sequence. Its antigen remains unknown. The assay was immunoSEQ multiplex PCR, and TCRdb's table has in-frame clones only and misses some. The sample records about 95,000 clones, around nine tenths being singletons. Time point reported: pretreatment peripheral blood. Locally advanced or metastatic urothelial carcinoma was present in patients. The sample originates from a study of PD-L1 blockade in urothelial cancer. In the study overall: Once treatment had started, blood was analyzed at 3 weeks (second dose) and again at 6 weeks. Points from the study as a whole: Durable benefit was linked to greater 3-week expansion of tumor-associated blood clones.

The CDR3 is 17 residues long. Germline V gene sequence: CDR1 SGHVS, CDR2 FQNEAQ. Trimming stripped 1 base from V and 5 bases from J, with 20 bases between. The sequencing here drew on PBMCs, taken around atezolizumab (anti-PD-L1) treatment. The chain uses TRBV7-8 and TRBJ2-5; tentative D call: TRBD2 (7 bases). The source of this sequence is a man aged 55 to 69 with urothelial cancer. The CDR3 DNA is TGTGCCAGCAGCTTAGACAGGGAGGGTCCCCCCGCGGAGACCCAGTACTTC. This codes for CASSLDREGPPAETQYF.